This T cell receptor beta chain was retrieved from a study of blood T cells in healthy people across ages. Study-wide results and caveats: Long-lived donors carried more naive CD4+ cells and greater diversity than aged donors.

Notes on this clonotype: Its antigen is still unknown.

PCR was performed a second time for roughly 7 to 12 cycles using a sample-barcoded 5' primer and a J-beta primer mix. TCRdb reprocessed the 5' RACE reads with MiXCR, giving one entry per CDR3 protein. The sample lists about 830,000 distinct CDR3 sequences, approximately 59% occurring once. This receptor was identified in a man younger than 45 in good health. Sequencing was performed on blood.

CDR3 protein: CASSSTGDQETQYF. The CDR3 DNA reads TGCGCCAGCAGCTCGACAGGGGATCAAGAGACCCAGTACTTC. This sequence joins TRBV5-1 and TRBJ2-5; 8 bases agree with TRBD1. The CDR3 has 14 residues. Germline CDR1 is SGHRS and CDR2 is YFSETQ. V dropped 3 bases and J dropped 2; count of bases not matched to a gene: 3.